This entry describes one TCR beta chain. The data are from a study of T cell responses to AZD1222 COVID-19 vaccine. The overall study: Pooling covered second doses at about 4 or about 12 weeks.

Germline-derived CDR1 and CDR2 are SNHLY and FYNNEI. With 2 bases removed from V and 0 bases from J, the gap between germline ends came to 11 bases. This CDR3 comprises 16 residues. Some clones are missing from TCRdb's copy, which holds only in-frame ones; the method was immunoSEQ multiplex PCR. The sample lists some 120,000 clones; about 91% were seen once. The sample consisted of peripheral blood, taken on day 0 of AZD1222 vaccination. The chain couples TRBV2 to TRBJ1-5; D remains ambiguous. The clonotype was recovered from an adult in good health. The CDR3: CASSEWSTNSNQPQHF. The CDR3 DNA follows: TGTGCCAGCAGTGAATGGTCAACGAATAGCAATCAGCCCCAGCATTTT.